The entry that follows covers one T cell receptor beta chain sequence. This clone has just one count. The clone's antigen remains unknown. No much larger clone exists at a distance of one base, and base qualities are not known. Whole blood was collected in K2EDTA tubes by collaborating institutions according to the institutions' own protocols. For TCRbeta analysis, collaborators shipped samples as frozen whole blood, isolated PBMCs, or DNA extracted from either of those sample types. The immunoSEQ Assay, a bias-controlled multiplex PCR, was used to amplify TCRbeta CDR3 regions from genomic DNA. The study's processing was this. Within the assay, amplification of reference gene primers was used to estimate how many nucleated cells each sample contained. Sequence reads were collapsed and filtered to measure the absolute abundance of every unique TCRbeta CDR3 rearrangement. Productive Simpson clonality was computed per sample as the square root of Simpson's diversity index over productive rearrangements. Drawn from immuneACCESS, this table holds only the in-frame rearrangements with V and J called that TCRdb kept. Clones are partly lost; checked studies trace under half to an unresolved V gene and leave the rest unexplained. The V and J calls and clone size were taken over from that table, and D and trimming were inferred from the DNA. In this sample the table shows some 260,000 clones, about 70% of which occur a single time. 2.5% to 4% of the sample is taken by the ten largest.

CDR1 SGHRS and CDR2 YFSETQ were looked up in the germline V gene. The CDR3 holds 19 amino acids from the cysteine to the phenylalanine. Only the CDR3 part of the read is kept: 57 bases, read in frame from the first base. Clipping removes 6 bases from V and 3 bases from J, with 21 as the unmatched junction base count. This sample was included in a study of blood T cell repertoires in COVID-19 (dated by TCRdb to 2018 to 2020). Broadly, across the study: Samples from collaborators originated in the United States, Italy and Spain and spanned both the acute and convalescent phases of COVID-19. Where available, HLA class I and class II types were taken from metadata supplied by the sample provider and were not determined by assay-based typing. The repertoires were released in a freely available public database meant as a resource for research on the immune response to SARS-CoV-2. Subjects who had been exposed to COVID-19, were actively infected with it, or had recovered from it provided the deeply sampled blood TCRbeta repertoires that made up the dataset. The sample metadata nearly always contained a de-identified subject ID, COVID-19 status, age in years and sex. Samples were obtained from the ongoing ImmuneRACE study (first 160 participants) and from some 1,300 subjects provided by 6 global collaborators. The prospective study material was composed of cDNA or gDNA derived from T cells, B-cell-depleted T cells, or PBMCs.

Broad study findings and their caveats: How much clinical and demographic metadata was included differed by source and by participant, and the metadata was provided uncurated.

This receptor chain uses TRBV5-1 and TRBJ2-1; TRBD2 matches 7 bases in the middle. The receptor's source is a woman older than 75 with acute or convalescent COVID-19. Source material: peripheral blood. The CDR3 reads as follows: CASKLVGTKSQVYYNEQFF. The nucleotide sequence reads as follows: TGCGCCAGCAAATTAGTAGGGACTAAGTCCCAGGTGTACTACAATGAGCAGTTCTTC. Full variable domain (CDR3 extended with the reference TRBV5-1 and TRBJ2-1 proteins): KAGVTQTPRYLIKTRGQQVTLSCSPISGHRSVSWYQQTPGQGLQFLFEYFSETQRNKGNFPGRFSGRQFSNSRSEMNVSTLELGDSALYLCASKLVGTKSQVYYNEQFFGPGTRLTVL.